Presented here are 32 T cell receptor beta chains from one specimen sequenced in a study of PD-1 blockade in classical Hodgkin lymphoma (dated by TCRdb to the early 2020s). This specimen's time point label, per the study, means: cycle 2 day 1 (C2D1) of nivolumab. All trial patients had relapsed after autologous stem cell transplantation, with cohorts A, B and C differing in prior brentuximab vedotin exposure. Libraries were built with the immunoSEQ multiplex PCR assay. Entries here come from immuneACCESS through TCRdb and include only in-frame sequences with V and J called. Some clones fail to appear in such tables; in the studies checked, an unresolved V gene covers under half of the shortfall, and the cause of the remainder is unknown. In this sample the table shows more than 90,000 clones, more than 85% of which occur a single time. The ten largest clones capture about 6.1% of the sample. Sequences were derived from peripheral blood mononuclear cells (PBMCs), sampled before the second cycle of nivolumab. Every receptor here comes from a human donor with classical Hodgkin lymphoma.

The CDR3 reads CASSPPSAVYEQYF. CDR3 DNA sequence: TGTGCCAGCTCACCCCCCTCAGCTGTGTACGAGCAGTACTTC. J is TRBJ2-7 and V is TRBV18; no reliable D call. This CDR3 is 14 amino acids long. With 3 bases removed from V and 4 bases from J, the gap between germline ends came to 13 bases. Germline-derived CDR1 and CDR2 are KGHSH and LQKENI.

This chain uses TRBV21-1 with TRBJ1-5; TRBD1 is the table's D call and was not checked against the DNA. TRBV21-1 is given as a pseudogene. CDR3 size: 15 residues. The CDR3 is CASRRGQEGNQPQHF. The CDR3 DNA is TGTGCCAGCCGGCGGGGACAGGAGGGCAATCAGCCCCAGCATTTT.

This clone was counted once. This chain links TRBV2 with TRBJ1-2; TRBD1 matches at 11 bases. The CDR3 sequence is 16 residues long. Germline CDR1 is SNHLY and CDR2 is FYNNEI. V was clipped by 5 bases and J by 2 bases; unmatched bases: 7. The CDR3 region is CASSLDRTGGNYGYTF. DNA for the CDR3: TGTGCCAGCAGTCTCGATAGGACAGGGGGCAACTATGGCTACACCTTC.

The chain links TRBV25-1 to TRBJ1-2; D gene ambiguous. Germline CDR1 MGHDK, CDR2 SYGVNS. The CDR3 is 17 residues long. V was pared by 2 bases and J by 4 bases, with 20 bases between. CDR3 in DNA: TGTGCCAGCAGTGAAGTGAGGCCATTCCTATACTTCTATGGCTACACCTTC. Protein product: CASSEVRPFLYFYGYTF.

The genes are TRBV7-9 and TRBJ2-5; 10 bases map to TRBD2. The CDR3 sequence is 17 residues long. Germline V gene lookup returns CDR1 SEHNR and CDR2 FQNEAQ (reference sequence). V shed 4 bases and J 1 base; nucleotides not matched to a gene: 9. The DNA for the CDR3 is TGTGCCAGCAGCTCCCACCTACTAGCGGGGCCCCAAGAGACCCAGTACTTC. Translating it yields CASSSHLLAGPQETQYF.

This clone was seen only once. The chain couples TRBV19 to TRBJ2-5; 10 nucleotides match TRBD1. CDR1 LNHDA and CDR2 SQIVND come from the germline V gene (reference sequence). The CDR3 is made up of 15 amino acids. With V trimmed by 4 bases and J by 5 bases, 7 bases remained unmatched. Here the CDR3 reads CASSNRDRGGETQYF. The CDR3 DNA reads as TGTGCCAGTAGTAACCGGGACAGGGGAGGGGAGACCCAGTACTTC.

CDR3 protein: CASSFLGLAITDTQYF. The CDR3 nucleotides read TGTGCCAGCAGCTTTTTGGGACTAGCGATTACAGATACGCAGTATTTT. The chain combines TRBV7-7 with TRBJ2-3; TRBD2 matches at 10 bases. This CDR3 comprises 16 residues. Per the germline V gene, CDR1 is SSHAT and CDR2 is FNYEAQ (reference sequence). Trimming at V came to 3 bases and at J to 3 bases, leaving 6 bases not matched to a gene.

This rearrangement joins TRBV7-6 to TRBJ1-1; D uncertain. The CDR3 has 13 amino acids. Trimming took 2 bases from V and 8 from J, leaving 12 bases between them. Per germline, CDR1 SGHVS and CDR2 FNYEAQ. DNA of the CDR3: TGTGCCAGCAGCTTATCCATGGTGTCGGAAGCTTTCTTT. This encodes CASSLSMVSEAFF.

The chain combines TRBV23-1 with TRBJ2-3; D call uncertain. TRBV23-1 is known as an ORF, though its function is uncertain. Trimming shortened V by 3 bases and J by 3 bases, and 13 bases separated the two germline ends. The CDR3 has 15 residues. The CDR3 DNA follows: TGCGCCAGCAGTCATCTGACAAGAATAACAGATACGCAGTATTTT. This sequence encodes CASSHLTRITDTQYF.

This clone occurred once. The CDR3 DNA sequence: TGTGCCAGCAGCTTATTGGACAGGGGATATGGCTACACCTTC. Amino acid sequence: CASSLLDRGYGYTF. The rearrangement links TRBV7-2 to TRBJ1-2; 9 nucleotides agree with TRBD1. Germline V gene sequence: CDR1 SGHTA, CDR2 FQGNSA. CDR3 length: 14 amino acids. Trimming cost V 2 bases and J 5 bases; bases outside gene matches: 3.

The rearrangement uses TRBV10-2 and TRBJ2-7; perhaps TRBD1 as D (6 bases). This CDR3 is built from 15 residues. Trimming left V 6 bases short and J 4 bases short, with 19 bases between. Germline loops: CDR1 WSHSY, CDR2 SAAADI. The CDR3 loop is CASSAPEAGAYEQYF. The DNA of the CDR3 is TGCGCCAGCAGCGCCCCCGAGGCAGGGGCATACGAGCAGTACTTC.

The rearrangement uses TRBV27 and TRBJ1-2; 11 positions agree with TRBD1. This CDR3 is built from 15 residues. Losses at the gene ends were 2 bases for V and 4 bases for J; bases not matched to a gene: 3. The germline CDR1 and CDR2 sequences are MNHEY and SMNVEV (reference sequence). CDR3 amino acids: CASSLRTGGVYGYTF. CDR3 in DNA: TGTGCCAGCAGTTTACGGACAGGGGGCGTCTATGGCTACACCTTC.

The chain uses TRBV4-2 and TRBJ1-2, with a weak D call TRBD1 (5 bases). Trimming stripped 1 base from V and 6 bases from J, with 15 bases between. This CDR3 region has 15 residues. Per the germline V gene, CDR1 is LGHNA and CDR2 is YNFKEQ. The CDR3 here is CASSQGAGREDGYTF. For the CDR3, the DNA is TGTGCCAGCAGCCAAGGTGCAGGGAGGGAGGATGGCTACACCTTC.

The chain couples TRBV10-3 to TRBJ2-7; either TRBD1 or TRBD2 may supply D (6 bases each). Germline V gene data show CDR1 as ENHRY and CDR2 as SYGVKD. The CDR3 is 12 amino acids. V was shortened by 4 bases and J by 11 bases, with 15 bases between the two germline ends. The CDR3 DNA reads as TGTGCCATCAGTGTGGAGGGGGACACGGAGTACTTC. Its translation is CAISVEGDTEYF.

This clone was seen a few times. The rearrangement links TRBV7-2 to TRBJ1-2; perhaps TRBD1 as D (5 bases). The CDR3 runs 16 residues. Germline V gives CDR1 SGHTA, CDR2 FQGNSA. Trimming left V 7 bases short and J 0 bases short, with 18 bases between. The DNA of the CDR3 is TGTGCCAGCACCGTTCAGGTGGGGGGAACTAACTATGGCTACACCTTC. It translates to CASTVQVGGTNYGYTF.

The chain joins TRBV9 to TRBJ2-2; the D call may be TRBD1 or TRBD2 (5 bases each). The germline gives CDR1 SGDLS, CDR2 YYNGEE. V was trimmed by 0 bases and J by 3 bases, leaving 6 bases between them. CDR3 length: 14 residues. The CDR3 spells CASSVAGHTGELFF. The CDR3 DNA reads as TGTGCCAGCAGCGTAGCGGGACACACCGGGGAGCTGTTTTTT.

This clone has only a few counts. The CDR3 DNA follows: TGTGCCAGCAGTGAAAAGGGCGTCAATCAGCCCCAGCATTTT. Encoded protein: CASSEKGVNQPQHF. The chain combines TRBV6-1 with TRBJ1-5; D is ambiguous. Trimming pared 2 bases from V and 3 bases from J, leaving 8 bases between. The CDR3 is 14 residues long. Germline CDR1 and CDR2: MNHNS and SASEGT.

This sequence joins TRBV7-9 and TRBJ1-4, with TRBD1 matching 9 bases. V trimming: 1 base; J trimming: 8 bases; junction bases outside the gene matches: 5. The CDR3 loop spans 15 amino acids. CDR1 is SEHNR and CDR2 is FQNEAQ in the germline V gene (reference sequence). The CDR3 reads CASSLVGTGNEKLFF. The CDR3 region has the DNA TGTGCCAGCAGCTTAGTTGGGACAGGGAACGAAAAACTGTTTTTT.

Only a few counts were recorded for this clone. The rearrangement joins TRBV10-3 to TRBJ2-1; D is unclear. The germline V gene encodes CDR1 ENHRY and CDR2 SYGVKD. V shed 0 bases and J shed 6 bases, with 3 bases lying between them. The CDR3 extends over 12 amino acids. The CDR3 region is CAISESLNEQFF. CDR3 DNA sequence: TGTGCCATCAGTGAGTCGCTCAATGAGCAGTTCTTC.

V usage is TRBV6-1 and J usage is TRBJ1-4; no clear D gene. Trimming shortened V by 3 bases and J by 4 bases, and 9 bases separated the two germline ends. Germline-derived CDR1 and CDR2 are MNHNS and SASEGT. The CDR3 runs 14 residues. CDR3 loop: CASSDEGGNEKLFF. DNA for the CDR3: TGTGCCAGCAGTGATGAGGGCGGTAATGAAAAACTGTTTTTT.

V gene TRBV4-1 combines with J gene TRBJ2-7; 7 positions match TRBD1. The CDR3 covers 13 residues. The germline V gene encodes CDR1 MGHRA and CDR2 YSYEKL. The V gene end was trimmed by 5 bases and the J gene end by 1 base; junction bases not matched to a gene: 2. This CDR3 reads CASSGGQSYEQYF. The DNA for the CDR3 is TGCGCCAGCAGCGGGGGACAGTCCTACGAGCAGTACTTC.

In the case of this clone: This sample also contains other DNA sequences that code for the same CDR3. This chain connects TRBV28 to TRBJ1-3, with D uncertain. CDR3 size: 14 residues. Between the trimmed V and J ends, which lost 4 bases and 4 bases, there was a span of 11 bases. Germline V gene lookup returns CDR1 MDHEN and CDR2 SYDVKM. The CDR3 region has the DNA TGTGCCAGCAGTTCTGGAGGCTCCGGAAACACCATATATTTT. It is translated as CASSSGGSGNTIYF.

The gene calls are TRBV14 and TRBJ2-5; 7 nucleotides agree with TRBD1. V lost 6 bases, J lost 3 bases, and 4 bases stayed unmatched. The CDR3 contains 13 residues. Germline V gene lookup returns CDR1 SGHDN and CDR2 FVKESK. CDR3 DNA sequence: TGTGCCAGCAGGGAAGGGGGCGAAGAGACCCAGTACTTC. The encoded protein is CASREGGEETQYF.

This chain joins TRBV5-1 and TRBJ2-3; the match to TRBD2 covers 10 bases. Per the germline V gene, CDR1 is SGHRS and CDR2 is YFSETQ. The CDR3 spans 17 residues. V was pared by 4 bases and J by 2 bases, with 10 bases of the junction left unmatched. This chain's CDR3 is CASSIRSSGGNTDTQYF. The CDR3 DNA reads TGCGCCAGCAGCATCCGGTCTAGCGGGGGAAACACAGATACGCAGTATTTT.

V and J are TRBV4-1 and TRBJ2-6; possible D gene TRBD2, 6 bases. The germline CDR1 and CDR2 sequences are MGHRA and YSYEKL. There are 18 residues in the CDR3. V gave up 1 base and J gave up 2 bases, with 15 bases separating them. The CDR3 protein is CASSQGASARPGANVLTF. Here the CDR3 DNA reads TGCGCCAGCAGCCAAGGGGCTAGCGCACGTCCTGGGGCCAACGTCCTGACTTTC.

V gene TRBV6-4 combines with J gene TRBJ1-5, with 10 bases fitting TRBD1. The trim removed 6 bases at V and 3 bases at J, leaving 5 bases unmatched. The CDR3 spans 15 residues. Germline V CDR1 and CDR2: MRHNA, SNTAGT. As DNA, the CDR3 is TGTGCCAGCAGCCTGACAGGGGGCCCCAATCAGCCCCAGCATTTT. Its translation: CASSLTGGPNQPQHF.

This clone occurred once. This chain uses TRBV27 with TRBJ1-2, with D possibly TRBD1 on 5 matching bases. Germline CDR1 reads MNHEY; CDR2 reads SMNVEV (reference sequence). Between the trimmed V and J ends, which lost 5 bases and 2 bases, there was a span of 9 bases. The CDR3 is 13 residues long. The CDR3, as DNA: TGTGCCAGCAGTCTGGGACCGAACTATGGCTACACCTTC. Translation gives CASSLGPNYGYTF.

CDR3 sequence reads: CAWSVPLPGPSGQYF. As DNA, the CDR3 is TGTGCCTGGAGTGTCCCCTTACCCGGGCCCTCGGGCCAGTACTTC. This sequence joins TRBV30 and TRBJ2-5; D gene ambiguous. Trimming removed 0 bases at V and 10 bases at J, with 21 bases between. The germline V gene encodes CDR1 GTSNPN and CDR2 SVGIG (reference sequence). The CDR3 is 15 residues long.

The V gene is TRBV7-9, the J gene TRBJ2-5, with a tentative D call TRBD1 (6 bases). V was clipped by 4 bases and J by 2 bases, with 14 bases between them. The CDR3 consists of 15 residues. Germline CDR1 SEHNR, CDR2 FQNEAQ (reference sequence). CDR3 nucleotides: TGTGCCAGCAGCTCCACTCACAGGGATCAAGAGACCCAGTACTTC. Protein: CASSSTHRDQETQYF.

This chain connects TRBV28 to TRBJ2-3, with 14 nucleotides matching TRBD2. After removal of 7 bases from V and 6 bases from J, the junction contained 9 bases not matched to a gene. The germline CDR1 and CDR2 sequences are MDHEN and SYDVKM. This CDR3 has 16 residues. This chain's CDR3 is CASNRLAGGLPDTQYF. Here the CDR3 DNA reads TGTGCCAGCAATCGACTAGCGGGGGGGCTCCCGGATACGCAGTATTTT.

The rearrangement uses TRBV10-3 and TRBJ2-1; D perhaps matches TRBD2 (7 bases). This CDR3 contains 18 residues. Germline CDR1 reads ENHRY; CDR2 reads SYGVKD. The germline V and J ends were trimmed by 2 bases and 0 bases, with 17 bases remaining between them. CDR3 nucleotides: TGTGCCATCAGTGAGGGCGGGGGCTTTTTTAGCTCCTACAATGAGCAGTTCTTC. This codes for CAISEGGGFFSSYNEQFF.

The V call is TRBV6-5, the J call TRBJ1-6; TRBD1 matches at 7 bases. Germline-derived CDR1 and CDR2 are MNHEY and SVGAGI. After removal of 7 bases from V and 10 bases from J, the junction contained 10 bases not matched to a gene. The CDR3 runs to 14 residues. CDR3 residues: CASTPQGMSSPLHF. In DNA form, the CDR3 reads TGTGCCAGCACCCCACAGGGGATGAGCTCACCCCTCCACTTT.